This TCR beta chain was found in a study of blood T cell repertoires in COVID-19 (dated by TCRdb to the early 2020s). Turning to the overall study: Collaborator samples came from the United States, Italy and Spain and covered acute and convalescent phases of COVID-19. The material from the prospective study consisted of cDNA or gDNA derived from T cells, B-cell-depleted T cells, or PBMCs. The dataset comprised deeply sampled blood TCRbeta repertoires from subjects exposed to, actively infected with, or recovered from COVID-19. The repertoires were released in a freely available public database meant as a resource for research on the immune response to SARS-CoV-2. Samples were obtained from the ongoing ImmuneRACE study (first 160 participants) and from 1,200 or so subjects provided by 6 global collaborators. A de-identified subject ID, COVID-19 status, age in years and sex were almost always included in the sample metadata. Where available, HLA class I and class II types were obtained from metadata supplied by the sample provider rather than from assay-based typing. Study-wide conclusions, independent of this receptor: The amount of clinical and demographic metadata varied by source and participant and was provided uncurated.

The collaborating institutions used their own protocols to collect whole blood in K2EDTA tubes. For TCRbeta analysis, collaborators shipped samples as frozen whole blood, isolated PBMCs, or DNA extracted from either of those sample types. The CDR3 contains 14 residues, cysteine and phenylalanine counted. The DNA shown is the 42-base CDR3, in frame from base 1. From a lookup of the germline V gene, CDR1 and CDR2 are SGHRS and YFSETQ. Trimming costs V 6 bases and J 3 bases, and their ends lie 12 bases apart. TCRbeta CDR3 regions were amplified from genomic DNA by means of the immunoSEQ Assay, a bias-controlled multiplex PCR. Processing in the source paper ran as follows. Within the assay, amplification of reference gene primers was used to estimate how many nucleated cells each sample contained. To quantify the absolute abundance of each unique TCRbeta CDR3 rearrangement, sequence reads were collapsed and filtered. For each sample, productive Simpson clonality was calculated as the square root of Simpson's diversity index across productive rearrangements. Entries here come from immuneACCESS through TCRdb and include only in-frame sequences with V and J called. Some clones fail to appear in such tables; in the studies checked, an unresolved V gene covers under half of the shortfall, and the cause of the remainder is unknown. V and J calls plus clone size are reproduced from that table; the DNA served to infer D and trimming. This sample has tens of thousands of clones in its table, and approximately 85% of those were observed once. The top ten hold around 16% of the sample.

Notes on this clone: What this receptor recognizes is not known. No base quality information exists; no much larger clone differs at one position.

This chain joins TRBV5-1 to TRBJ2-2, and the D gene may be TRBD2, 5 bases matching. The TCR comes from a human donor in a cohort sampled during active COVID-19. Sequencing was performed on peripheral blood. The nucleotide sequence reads TGCGCCAGCATCCTTTCCGGGGACACCGGGGAGCTGTTTTTT. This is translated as CASILSGDTGELFF.